One TCR beta chain is described in this entry. Some clones are missing from TCRdb's copy, which holds only in-frame ones; the method was immunoSEQ multiplex PCR. The data hold over 150,000 clones, with approximately 84% observed a single time. The study assigned cohorts using participant-reported clinical history. Recovered status in Cohort 3 required two negative PCRs, clearance, or symptom resolution. V dropped 4 bases and J dropped 5 bases, with 8 bases sitting between them. The CDR3 is 12 residues long. Germline V gives CDR1 LGHDT, CDR2 YNNKEL (reference sequence). The entry originates in a study of blood T cell repertoires in COVID-19. About the study: PBMCs, B-cell-depleted T cells, or T cells were the source of the cDNA or gDNA that made up the material.

This clonotype was obtained from a woman aged 50 to 60 who had recovered from COVID-19. What was sequenced was PBMCs or T cells enriched from blood (not recorded which). J is TRBJ2-5 and V is TRBV3-1 (or the pseudogene TRBV3-2); D ambiguous. CDR3 sequence: CASSLLGETQYF. The CDR3 DNA is TGTGCCAGCAGCCTCCTCGGGGAGACCCAGTACTTC.